This T cell receptor beta chain was found in a study of blood T cells in healthy people across ages. The study, taken as a whole, reports: Researchers deemed the diversity estimates from one million T cells underestimates.

It was with a sample-barcoded 5' primer and a J-beta primer mix that a second PCR of roughly 6 to 12 cycles was run. Each CDR3 protein gets one entry after TCRdb re-called the 5' RACE reads with MiXCR. The profile shows hundreds of thousands of distinct CDR3 sequences, 25% of them singletons. A remark on this clonotype: The antigen is unknown.

The germline V gene encodes CDR1 SQVTM and CDR2 ANQGSEA. With 5 bases clipped from V and 2 bases from J, the junction kept 4 bases outside the gene matches. The CDR3 is 14 amino acids. Each donor supplied about 9.6 milliliters of peripheral blood. These data were likewise used in another study, on T cells of mothers and their children. As that report states: Over 9.5 million reads per mother and roughly 3 million per child were obtained.

Input material: blood. The source of this sequence is a boy younger than 18 in good health. The chain is built from TRBV29-1 and TRBJ2-7; TRBD1 matches 12 bases. CDR3 DNA: TGCAGCGTTCGGGACAGGGGGCGCCCCTACGAGCAGTACTTC. It specifies CSVRDRGRPYEQYF.